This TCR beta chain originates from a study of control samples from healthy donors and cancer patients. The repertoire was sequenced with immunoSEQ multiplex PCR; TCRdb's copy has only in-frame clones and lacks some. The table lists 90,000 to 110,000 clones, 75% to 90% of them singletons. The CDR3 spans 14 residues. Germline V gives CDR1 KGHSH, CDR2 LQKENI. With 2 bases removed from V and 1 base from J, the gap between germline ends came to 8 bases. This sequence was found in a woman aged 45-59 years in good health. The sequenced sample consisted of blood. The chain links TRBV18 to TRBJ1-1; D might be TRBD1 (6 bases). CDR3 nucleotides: TGTGCCAGCTCACCAACAGGGTCGAACACTGAAGCTTTCTTT. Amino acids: CASSPTGSNTEAFF.